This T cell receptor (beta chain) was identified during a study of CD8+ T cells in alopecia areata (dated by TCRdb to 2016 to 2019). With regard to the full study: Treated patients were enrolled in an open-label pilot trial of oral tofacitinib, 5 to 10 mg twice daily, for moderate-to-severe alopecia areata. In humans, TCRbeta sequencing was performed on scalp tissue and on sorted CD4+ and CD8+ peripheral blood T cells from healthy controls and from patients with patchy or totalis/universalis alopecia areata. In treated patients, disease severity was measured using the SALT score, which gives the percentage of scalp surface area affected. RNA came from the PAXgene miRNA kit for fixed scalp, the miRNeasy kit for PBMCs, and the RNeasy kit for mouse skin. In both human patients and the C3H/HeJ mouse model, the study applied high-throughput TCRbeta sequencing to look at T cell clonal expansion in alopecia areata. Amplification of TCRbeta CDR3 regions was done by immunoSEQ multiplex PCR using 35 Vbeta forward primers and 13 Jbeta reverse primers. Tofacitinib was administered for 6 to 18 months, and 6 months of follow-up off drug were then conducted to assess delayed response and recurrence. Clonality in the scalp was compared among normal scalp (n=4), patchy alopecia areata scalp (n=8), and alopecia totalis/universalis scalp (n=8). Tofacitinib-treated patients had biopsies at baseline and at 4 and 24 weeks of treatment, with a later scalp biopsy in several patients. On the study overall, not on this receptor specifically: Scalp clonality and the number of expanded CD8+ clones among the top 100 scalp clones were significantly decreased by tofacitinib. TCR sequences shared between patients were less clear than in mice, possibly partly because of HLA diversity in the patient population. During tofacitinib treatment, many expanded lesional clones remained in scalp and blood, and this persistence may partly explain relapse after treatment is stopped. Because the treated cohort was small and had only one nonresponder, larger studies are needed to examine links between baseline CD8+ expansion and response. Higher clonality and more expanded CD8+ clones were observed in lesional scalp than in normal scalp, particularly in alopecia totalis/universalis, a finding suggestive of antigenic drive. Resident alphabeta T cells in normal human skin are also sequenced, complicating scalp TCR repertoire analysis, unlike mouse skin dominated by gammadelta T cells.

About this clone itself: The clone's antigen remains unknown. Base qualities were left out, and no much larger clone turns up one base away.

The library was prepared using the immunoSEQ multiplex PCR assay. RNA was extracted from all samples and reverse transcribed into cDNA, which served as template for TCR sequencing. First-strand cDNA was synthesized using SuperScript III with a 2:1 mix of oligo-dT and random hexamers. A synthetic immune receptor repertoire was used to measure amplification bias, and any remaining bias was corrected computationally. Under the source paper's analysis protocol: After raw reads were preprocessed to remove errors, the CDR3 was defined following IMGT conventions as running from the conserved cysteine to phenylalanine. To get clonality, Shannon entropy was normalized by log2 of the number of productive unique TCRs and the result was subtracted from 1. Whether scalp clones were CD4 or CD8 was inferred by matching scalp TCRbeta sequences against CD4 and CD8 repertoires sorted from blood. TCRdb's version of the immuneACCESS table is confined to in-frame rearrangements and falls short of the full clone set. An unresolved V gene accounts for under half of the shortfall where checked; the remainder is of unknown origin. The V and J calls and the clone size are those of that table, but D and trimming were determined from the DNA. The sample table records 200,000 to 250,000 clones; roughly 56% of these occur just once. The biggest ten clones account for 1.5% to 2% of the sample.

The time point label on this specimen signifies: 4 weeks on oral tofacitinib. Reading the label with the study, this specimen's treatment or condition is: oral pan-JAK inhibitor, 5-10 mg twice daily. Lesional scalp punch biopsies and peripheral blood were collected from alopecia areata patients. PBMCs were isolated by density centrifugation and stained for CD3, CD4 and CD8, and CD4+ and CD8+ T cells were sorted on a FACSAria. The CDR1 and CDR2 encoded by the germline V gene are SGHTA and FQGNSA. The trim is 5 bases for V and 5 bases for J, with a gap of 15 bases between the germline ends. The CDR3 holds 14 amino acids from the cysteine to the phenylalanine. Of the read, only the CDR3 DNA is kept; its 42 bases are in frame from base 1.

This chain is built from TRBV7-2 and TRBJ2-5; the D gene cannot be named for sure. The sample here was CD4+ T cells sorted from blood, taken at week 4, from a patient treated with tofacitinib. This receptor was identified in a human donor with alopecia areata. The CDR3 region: CASSPTQPMETQYF. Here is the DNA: TGTGCCAGCAGCCCTACCCAACCTATGGAGACCCAGTACTTC. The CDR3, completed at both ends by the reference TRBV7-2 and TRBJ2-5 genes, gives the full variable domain GAGVSQSPSNKVTEKGKDVELRCDPISGHTALYWYRQSLGQGLEFLIYFQGNSAPDKSGLPSDRFSAERTGGSVSTLTIQRTQQEDSAVYLCASSPTQPMETQYFGPGTRLLVL.